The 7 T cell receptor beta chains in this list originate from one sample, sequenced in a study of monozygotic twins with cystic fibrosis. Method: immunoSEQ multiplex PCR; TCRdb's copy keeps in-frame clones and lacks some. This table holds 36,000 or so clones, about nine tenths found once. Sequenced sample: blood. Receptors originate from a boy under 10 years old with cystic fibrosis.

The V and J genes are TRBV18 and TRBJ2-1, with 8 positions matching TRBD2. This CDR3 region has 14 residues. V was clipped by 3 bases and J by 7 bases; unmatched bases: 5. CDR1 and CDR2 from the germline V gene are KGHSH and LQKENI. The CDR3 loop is CASSPSGGRNEQFF. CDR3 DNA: TGTGCCAGCTCACCCAGCGGGGGCCGGAATGAGCAGTTCTTC.

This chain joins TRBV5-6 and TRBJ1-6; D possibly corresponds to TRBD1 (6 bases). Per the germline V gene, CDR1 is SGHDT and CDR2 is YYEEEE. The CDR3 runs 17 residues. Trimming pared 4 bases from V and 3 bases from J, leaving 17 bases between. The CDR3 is CASSVQGPPVYNSPLHF. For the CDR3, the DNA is TGTGCCAGCAGCGTACAGGGCCCACCCGTCTATAATTCACCCCTCCACTTT.

The CDR3 protein is CASSAVGREKLFF. The CDR3 DNA follows: TGTGCCAGCAGTGCGGTGGGTAGGGAAAAACTGTTTTTT. V is TRBV2 and J is TRBJ1-4; no firm D call. The CDR3 has 13 amino acids. The V gene lost 4 bases and the J gene lost 8 bases, with 11 bases spanning the gap. CDR1 SNHLY and CDR2 FYNNEI come from the germline V gene.

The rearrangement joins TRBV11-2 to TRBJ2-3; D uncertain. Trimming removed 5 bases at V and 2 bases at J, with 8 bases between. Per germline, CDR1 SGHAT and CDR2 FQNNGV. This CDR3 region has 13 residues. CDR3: CASSPRNTDTQYF. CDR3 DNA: TGTGCCAGCAGCCCCCGGAACACAGATACGCAGTATTTT.

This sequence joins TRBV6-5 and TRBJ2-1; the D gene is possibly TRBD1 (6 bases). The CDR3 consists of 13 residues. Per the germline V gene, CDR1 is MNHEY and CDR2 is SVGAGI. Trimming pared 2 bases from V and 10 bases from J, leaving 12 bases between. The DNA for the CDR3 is TGTGCCAGCAGTTACGGTGGGGACACCGAGCAGTTCTTC. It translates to CASSYGGDTEQFF.

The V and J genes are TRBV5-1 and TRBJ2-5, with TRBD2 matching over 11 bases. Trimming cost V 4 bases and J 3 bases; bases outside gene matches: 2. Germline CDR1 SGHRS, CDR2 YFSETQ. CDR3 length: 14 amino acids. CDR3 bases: TGCGCCAGCAGCGCGGGACTAGCGGAAGAGACCCAGTACTTC. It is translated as CASSAGLAEETQYF. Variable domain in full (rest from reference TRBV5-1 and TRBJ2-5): KAGVTQTPRYLIKTRGQQVTLSCSPISGHRSVSWYQQTPGQGLQFLFEYFSETQRNKGNFPGRFSGRQFSNSRSEMNVSTLELGDSALYLCASSAGLAEETQYFGPGTRLLVL.

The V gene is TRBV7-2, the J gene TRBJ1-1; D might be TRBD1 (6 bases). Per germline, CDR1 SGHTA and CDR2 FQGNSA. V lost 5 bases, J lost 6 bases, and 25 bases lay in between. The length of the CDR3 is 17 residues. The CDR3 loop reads CASSLQGGLRLWAEAFF. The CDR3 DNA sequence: TGTGCCAGCAGCCTCCAAGGGGGGCTGCGACTTTGGGCTGAAGCTTTCTTT. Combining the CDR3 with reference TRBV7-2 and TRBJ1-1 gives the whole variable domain GAGVSQSPSNKVTEKGKDVELRCDPISGHTALYWYRQSLGQGLEFLIYFQGNSAPDKSGLPSDRFSAERTGGSVSTLTIQRTQQEDSAVYLCASSLQGGLRLWAEAFFGQGTRLTVV.